This T cell receptor beta chain was recorded in a study of cytomegalovirus exposure and HLA in healthy donors. With 60 Vbeta and 13 Jbeta primers, the PCR was carried out. Profiling relied on immunoSEQ multiplex PCR, and the TCRdb table lists in-frame clones only, not all of them. The sample's table shows some 96,000 clones. The donors were healthy bone marrow donors. The CDR3 contains 13 residues. Germline CDR1 and CDR2: LNHNV and YYDKDF (reference sequence). Trimming shortened V by 4 bases and J by 4 bases, and 10 bases separated the two germline ends. The sequence was collected from a woman between 25 and 40 years old in good health and CMV-seronegative. Specimen: PBMCs. The chain employs TRBV15 and TRBJ1-1; D is ambiguous. As DNA, the CDR3 is TGTGCCACCAGCACTCGGTACGGCACTGAAGCTTTCTTT. Its translation is CATSTRYGTEAFF.